The clone carrying this T cell receptor (beta chain) turned up a few times. The data were taken from a study of cytotoxic CD8 clonotypes in ibrutinib-treated CLL. Only in-frame clones appear in the TCRdb table, and some are missing; sequencing was by immunoSEQ multiplex PCR. The data hold roughly 330,000 clones, with 67% observed a single time. Trimming at V came to 6 bases and at J to 3 bases, leaving 8 bases not matched to a gene. The CDR3 sequence is 15 residues long. The germline V gene encodes CDR1 LNHDA and CDR2 SQIVND (reference sequence). The sequencing used PBMCs, collected after 36 months of ibrutinib treatment. J is TRBJ1-2 and V is TRBV19; 9 bases match TRBD1. This TCR was sampled from a human donor with chronic lymphocytic leukemia. CDR3 in amino acids: CASSRLGQGYYGYTF. DNA for the CDR3: TGTGCCAGTAGCCGTCTAGGACAGGGGTACTATGGCTACACCTTC.